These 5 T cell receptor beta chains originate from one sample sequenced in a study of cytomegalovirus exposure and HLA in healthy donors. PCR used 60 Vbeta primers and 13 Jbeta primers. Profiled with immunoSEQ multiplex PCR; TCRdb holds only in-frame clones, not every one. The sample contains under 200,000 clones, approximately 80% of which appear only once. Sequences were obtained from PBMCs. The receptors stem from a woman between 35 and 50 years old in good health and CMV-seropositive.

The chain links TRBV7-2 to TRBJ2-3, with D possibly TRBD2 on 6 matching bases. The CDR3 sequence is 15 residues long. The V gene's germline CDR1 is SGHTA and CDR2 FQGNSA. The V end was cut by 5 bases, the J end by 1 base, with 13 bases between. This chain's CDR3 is CASSPSGRRTDTQYF. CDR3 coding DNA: TGTGCCAGCAGCCCGTCGGGGAGGCGCACAGATACGCAGTATTTT. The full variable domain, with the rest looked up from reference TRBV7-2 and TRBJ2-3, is GAGVSQSPSNKVTEKGKDVELRCDPISGHTALYWYRQSLGQGLEFLIYFQGNSAPDKSGLPSDRFSAERTGGSVSTLTIQRTQQEDSAVYLCASSPSGRRTDTQYFGPGTRLTVL.

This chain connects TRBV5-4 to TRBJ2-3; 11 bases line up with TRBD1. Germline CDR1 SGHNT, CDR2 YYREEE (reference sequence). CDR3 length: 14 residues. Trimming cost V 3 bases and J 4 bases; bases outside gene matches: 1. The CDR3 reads CASSWGQGADTQYF. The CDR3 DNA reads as TGTGCCAGCAGCTGGGGACAGGGGGCAGATACGCAGTATTTT.

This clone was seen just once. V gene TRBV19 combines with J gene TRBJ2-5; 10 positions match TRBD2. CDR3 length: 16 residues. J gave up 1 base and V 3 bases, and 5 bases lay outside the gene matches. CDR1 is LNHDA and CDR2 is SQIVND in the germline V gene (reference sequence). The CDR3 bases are TGTGCCAGTAGTATTGCGGTAGCGGGAGGCCAAGAGACCCAGTACTTC. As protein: CASSIAVAGGQETQYF.

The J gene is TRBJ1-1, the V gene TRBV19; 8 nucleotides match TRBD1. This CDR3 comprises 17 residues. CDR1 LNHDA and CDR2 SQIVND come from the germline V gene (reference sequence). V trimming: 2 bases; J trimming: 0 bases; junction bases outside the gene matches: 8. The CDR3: CASSISVGRGLNTEAFF. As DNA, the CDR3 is TGTGCCAGTAGTATATCGGTCGGCAGGGGGCTGAACACTGAAGCTTTCTTT.

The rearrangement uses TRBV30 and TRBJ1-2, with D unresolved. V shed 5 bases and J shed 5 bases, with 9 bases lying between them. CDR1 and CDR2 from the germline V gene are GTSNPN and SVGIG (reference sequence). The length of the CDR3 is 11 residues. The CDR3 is CAWGQAYGYTF. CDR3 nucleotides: TGTGCCTGGGGGCAGGCATATGGCTACACCTTC.